This TCR beta chain was sequenced during a study of OX40 agonist ivuxolimab in advanced cancers. Study details: Participants averaged approximately 60 years of age (range roughly 23 to 79) and were 82.7% male.

Regarding this clone: Compared with germline, one end of the junction differs, possibly owing to a read error.

The repertoire was sequenced with immunoSEQ multiplex PCR; TCRdb's copy has only in-frame clones and lacks some. The data show about 81,000 clones, with more than 75% seen just once and under 0.6% held by the top ten. Germline CDR1 SGHKS, CDR2 YYEKEE (reference sequence). This CDR3 is 11 amino acids long. The sequences come from CD4+ or CD8+ T cells sorted from blood, collected in a trial of the OX40 agonist ivuxolimab. The chain joins TRBV5-5 to TRBJ1-2; D gene unclear. The TCR was taken from an adult with an advanced solid tumor such as melanoma, head and neck, liver or kidney cancer. The CDR3 DNA follows: TGTGCCAGCAGCACGGACTGGACTATCGCCTTC. Its protein product is CASSTDWTIAF.